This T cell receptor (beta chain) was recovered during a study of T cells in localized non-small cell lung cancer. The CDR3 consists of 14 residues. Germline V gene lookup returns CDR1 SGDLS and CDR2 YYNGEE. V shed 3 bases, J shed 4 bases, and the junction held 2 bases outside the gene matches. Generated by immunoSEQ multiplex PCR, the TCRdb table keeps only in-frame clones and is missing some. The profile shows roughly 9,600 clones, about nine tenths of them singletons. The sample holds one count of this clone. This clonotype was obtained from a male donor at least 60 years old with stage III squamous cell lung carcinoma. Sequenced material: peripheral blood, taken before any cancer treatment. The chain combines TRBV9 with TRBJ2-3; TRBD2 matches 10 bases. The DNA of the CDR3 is TGTGCCAGCAGCGAAAGCGGGGGGGCAGATACGCAGTATTTT. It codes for CASSESGGADTQYF.